Included here is one TCR beta chain sequence, with context. The data are from a study of blood T cell repertoires in COVID-19. Whole-study context: Samples of COVID-19 (acute and convalescent) were obtained from the United States, Italy and Spain. Nucleic acid was either cDNA or gDNA, and it came from T cells, B-cell-depleted T cells, or PBMCs.

The CDR3 loop spans 14 amino acids. The germline V gene encodes CDR1 SNHLY and CDR2 FYNNEI. With 5 bases clipped from V and 8 bases from J, the junction kept 9 bases outside the gene matches. Measured with immunoSEQ multiplex PCR; TCRdb has only the in-frame clones, and not every one. The data show approximately 26,000 clones, with around 90% seen just once and about 13% held by the top ten. The gene calls are TRBV2 and TRBJ2-5; TRBD2 matches 9 bases. Sequencing used peripheral blood. The clonotype originates from a human donor in a cohort sampled during active COVID-19. The donor label of this sample is uncertain. The CDR3 DNA sequence: TGTGCCAGCAGTAGGGTAGCGGGGGAGGAAACCCAGTACTTC. Its protein product is CASSRVAGEETQYF. Looking up the rest from reference TRBV2 and TRBJ2-5 gives the full variable domain: EPEVTQTPSHQVTQMGQEVILRCVPISNHLYFYWYRQILGQKVEFLVSFYNNEISEKSEIFDDQFSVERPDGSNFTLKIRSTKLEDSAMYFCASSRVAGEETQYFGPGTRLLVL.